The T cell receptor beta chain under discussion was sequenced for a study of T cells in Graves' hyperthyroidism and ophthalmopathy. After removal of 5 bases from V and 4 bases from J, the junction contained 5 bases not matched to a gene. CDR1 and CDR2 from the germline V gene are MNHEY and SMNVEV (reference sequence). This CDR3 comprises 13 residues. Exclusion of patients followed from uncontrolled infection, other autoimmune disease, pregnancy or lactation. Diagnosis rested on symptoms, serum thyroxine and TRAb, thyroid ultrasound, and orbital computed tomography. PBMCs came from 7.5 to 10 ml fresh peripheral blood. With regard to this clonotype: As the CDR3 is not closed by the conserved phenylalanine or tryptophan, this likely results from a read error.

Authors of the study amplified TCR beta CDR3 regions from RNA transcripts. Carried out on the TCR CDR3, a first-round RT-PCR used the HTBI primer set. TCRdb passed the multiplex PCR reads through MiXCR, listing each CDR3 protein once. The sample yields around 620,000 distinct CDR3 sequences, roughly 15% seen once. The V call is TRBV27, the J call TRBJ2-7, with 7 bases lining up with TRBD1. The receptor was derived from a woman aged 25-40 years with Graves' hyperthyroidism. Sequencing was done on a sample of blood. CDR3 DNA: TGTGCCAGCAGTCTCGGGACAGCTTACGAGCAGTACCTC. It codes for CASSLGTAYEQYL.